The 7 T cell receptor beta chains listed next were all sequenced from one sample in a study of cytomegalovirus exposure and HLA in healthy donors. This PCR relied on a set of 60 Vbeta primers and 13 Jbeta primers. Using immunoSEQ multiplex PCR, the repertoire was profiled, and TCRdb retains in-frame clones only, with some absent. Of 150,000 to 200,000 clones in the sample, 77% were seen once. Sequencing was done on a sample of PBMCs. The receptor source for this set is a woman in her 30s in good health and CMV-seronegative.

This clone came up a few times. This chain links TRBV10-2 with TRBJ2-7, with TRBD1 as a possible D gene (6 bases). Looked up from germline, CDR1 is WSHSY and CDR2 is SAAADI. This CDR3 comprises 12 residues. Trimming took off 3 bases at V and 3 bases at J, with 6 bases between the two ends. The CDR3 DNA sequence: TGCGCCAGCAGTGAAGGGGGCTACGAGCAGTACTTC. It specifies CASSEGGYEQYF.

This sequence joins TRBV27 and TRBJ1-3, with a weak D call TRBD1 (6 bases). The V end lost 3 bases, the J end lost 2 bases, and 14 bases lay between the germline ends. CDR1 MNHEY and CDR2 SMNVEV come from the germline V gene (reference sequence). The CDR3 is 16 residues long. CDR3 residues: CASSLGPGQPGNTIYF. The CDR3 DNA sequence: TGTGCCAGCAGTTTGGGGCCGGGACAACCTGGAAACACCATATATTTT.

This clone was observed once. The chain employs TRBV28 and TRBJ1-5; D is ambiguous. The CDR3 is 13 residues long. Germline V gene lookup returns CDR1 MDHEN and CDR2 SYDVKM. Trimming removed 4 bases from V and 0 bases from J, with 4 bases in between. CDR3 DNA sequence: TGTGCCAGCAGTTCAAATAGCAATCAGCCCCAGCATTTT. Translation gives CASSSNSNQPQHF.

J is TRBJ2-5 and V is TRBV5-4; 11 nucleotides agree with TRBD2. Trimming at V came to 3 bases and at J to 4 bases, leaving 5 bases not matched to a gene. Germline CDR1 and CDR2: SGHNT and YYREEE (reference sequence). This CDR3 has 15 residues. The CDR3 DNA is TGTGCCAGCAGCTCATCCCTAGCGGGGGGAGAGACCCAGTACTTC. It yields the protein CASSSSLAGGETQYF.

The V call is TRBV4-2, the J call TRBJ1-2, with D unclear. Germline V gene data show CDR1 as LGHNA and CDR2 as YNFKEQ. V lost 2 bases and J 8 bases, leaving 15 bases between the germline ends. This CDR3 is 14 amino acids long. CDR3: CASSQFREEGGYTF. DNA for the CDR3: TGTGCCAGCAGCCAATTTAGGGAGGAAGGGGGCTACACCTTC.

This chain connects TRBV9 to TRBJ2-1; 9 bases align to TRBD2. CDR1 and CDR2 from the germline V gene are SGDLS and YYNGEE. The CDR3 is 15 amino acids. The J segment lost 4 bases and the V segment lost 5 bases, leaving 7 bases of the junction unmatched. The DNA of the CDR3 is TGTGCCAGCAGGGGCGGGACTAGCCTGTACAATGAGCAGTTCTTC. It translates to CASRGGTSLYNEQFF. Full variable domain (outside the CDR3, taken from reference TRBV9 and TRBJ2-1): DSGVTQTPKHLITATGQRVTLRCSPRSGDLSVYWYQQSLDQGLQFLIQYYNGEERAKGNILERFSAQQFPDLHSELNLSSLELGDSALYFCASRGGTSLYNEQFFGPGTRLTVL.

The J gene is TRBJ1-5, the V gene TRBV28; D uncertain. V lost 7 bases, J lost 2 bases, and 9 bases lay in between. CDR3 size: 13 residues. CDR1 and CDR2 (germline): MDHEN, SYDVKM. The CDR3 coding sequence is TGTGCCAGCACCGAAGCGGGCAATCAGCCCCAGCATTTT. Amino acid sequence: CASTEAGNQPQHF.